Presented here are 7 T cell receptor beta chains from one specimen sequenced in a study of cytomegalovirus exposure and HLA in healthy donors. In the PCR, 60 Vbeta and 13 Jbeta primers were used. Produced via immunoSEQ multiplex PCR; TCRdb's table is partial and in-frame only. The sample consists of more than 95,000 clones, roughly 75% of them appearing once. The sequenced sample consisted of PBMCs. The receptor set was obtained from a man aged 30 to 45 in good health and CMV-seropositive.

The J gene is TRBJ2-2, the V gene TRBV9, with 14 bases aligning to TRBD2. V lost 0 bases, J lost 7 bases, and 8 bases stayed unmatched. The CDR3 sequence is 18 residues long. The germline gives CDR1 SGDLS, CDR2 YYNGEE. Here the CDR3 DNA reads TGTGCCAGCAGCGTAGGCGTACCGGGACTAGCGGGAGACGGGGAGCTGTTTTTT. This translates into CASSVGVPGLAGDGELFF. Looking up the rest from reference TRBV9 and TRBJ2-2 gives the full variable domain: DSGVTQTPKHLITATGQRVTLRCSPRSGDLSVYWYQQSLDQGLQFLIQYYNGEERAKGNILERFSAQQFPDLHSELNLSSLELGDSALYFCASSVGVPGLAGDGELFFGEGSRLTVL.

The chain links TRBV28 to TRBJ1-1; 7 bases align to TRBD1. This CDR3 has 16 residues. J was trimmed by 4 bases and V by 3 bases; bases with no gene match: 11. Germline values: CDR1 MDHEN, CDR2 SYDVKM. In DNA, the CDR3 is TGTGCCAGCAGTTTGGGTGGGGCAGGGGGTGCCACTGAAGCTTTCTTT. This codes for CASSLGGAGGATEAFF.

This clone has only a few counts. The J gene is TRBJ2-3, the V gene TRBV18; 10 bases match TRBD2. V lost 2 bases and J lost 5; bases outside the gene matches: 10. Germline V lookup: CDR1 KGHSH, CDR2 LQKENI. The length of the CDR3 is 17 residues. The CDR3 DNA follows: TGTGCCAGCTCACCAGCTAGCGGGAGCCCCGGTGTAGATACGCAGTATTTT. This codes for CASSPASGSPGVDTQYF.

The chain employs TRBV4-2 and TRBJ2-1; D may be TRBD1 (6 bases). Trimming removed 0 bases from V and 8 bases from J, with 14 bases in between. There are 15 residues in the CDR3. The germline V gene encodes CDR1 LGHNA and CDR2 YNFKEQ. The DNA for the CDR3 is TGTGCCAGCAGCCAAGATTTGGGGGCTATGGATGAGCAGTTCTTC. Translated, it gives CASSQDLGAMDEQFF.

This clone was detected once. The CDR3 reads CASSLVNYEQYF. Written as DNA, the CDR3 is TGTGCCAGCAGTTTAGTTAACTACGAGCAGTACTTC. The chain is built from TRBV28 and TRBJ2-7, with D unclear. CDR3 length: 12 amino acids. Trimming shortened V by 2 bases and J by 3 bases, and 5 bases separated the two germline ends. Germline CDR1 reads MDHEN; CDR2 reads SYDVKM.

This chain uses TRBV27 with TRBJ2-5, with a weak D call TRBD2 (6 bases). There are 14 residues in the CDR3. V was cut by 6 bases and J by 4 bases, with 15 bases left in between. Germline V CDR1 and CDR2: MNHEY, SMNVEV (reference sequence). This CDR3 is CASRLTRVVETQYF. In nucleotides, the CDR3 is TGTGCCAGCAGGTTGACTAGAGTGGTAGAGACCCAGTACTTC.

This clone has just one count. The chain has TRBV28 and TRBJ2-5; possible D gene TRBD1, 5 bases. Trimming removed 5 bases at V and 0 bases at J, with 19 bases between. CDR3 length: 17 residues. Germline CDR1 MDHEN, CDR2 SYDVKM. This CDR3 is CASSPPQGTGYQETQYF. The CDR3 coding sequence is TGTGCCAGCAGTCCACCGCAGGGAACAGGATACCAAGAGACCCAGTACTTC.